Below are 25 T cell receptor beta chains sequenced from a single sample in a study of glioma-infiltrating T cells. Using RNA template, CDR3s of TCR alpha and beta were amplified with iRepertoire arm-PCR. Each CDR3 protein gets one entry after TCRdb re-called the multiplex PCR reads with MiXCR. This table has some 4,200 distinct CDR3 sequences, approximately 24% appearing once. Material for sequencing was glioma tissue, nonneoplastic brain tissue, or PBMCs (not recorded which). The receptor set was obtained from a human donor with low-grade glioma or glioblastoma, undergoing nonglioma brain surgery, or in good health (not recorded which).

This clonotype was recorded a few times. The chain combines TRBV29-1 with TRBJ2-3; possible D gene TRBD2, 5 bases. Trimming cost V 4 bases and J 0 bases, with 11 bases left between them. Germline V CDR1 and CDR2: SQVTM, ANQGSEA. CDR3 size: 14 residues. The DNA for the CDR3 is TGCAGCGTTGTTCCGGGGTATAGCACAGATACGCAGTATTTT. Its protein is CSVVPGYSTDTQYF.

This clonotype occurred many times. In nucleotides, the CDR3 is TGCGCCAGCAGCTTGGACGGGGGGCCCTATTACGAGCAGTACTTC. It is translated as CASSLDGGPYYEQYF. The V gene is TRBV5-1, the J gene TRBJ2-7; a weak D match, TRBD2 (7 bases). Per germline, CDR1 SGHRS and CDR2 YFSETQ. The CDR3 length is 15 residues. Trimming took off 0 bases at V and 4 bases at J, with 14 bases between the two ends.

In this sample, this clonotype is medium-sized. This chain joins TRBV7-9 and TRBJ2-1; TRBD2 aligns across 8 bases. CDR1 is SEHNR and CDR2 is FQNEAQ in the germline V gene (reference sequence). The CDR3 is 14 amino acids. The V gene end was trimmed by 5 bases and the J gene end by 5 bases; junction bases not matched to a gene: 5. CDR3 nucleotide sequence: TGTGCCAGCAGCGGACTAGCTTCCCACAATGAGCAGTTCTTC. The encoded protein is CASSGLASHNEQFF.

This clonotype is labeled medium-sized. The V gene is TRBV6-4, the J gene TRBJ1-1; 8 nucleotides agree with TRBD1. The CDR3 is 18 amino acids. Looked up from germline, CDR1 is MRHNA and CDR2 is SNTAGT. V gave up 2 bases and J gave up 0 bases; unmatched junction bases: 11. Here the CDR3 DNA reads TGTGCCAGCAGTGACCGAGACAGGGGCGTCAACATGAACACTGAAGCTTTCTTT. The encoded protein is CASSDRDRGVNMNTEAFF.

This clonotype was recorded many times. J is TRBJ2-5 and V is TRBV12-3 or TRBV12-4; D unclear. The V gene lost 4 bases and the J gene lost 5 bases, with 17 bases spanning the gap. The CDR3 sequence is 15 residues long. The CDR3 is CASSSGDFKWETQYF. For the CDR3, the DNA is TGTGCCAGCAGTTCTGGGGATTTCAAGTGGGAGACCCAGTACTTC.

This clonotype turned up a few times. In nucleotides, the CDR3 is TGCAGCGTTGAAGGGGCGTCAGGGAAGAACACTGAAGCTTTCTTT. Translation gives CSVEGASGKNTEAFF. The rearrangement joins TRBV29-1 to TRBJ1-1; D possibly corresponds to TRBD1 (5 bases). The CDR3 covers 15 residues. From germline, CDR1 is SQVTM and CDR2 ANQGSEA. V gave up 1 base and J gave up 1 base, with 13 bases separating them.

This clonotype was observed many times. This sequence joins TRBV3-1 and TRBJ1-1; D possibly corresponds to TRBD1 (5 bases). This CDR3 region has 16 residues. V lost 2 bases and J 0 bases, leaving 13 bases between the germline ends. The V gene's germline CDR1 is LGHDT and CDR2 YNNKEL (reference sequence). The CDR3 nucleotides read TGTGCCAGCAGCCAAATGGGGGGATTAATGAACACTGAAGCTTTCTTT. Translation: CASSQMGGLMNTEAFF.

This clonotype ranks as medium-sized. The genes are TRBV2 and TRBJ1-1; possibly TRBD1 for D (5 bases). Trimming took 4 bases from V and 1 from J, leaving 7 bases between them. Germline V gene data show CDR1 as SNHLY and CDR2 as FYNNEI. The CDR3 runs to 13 residues. CDR3 in DNA: TGTGCCAGCAGTGGGGACTCGAACACTGAAGCTTTCTTT. Amino acid sequence: CASSGDSNTEAFF.

As regards this clonotype: A single base separates this from a much larger clone, so it may be a read error. This chain uses TRBV11-2 with TRBJ2-5; D ambiguous. Germline V gives CDR1 SGHAT, CDR2 FQNNGV. The CDR3 has 13 residues. The ends were cut back, 3 bases at V and 7 bases at J, with 12 bases in the middle. CDR3 sequence reads: CASSFSETGTQYF. The CDR3 DNA reads TGTGCCAGCAGCTTTAGTGAAACGGGGACCCAGTACTTC.

This clonotype is labeled medium-sized. V is TRBV28 and J is TRBJ1-2; 11 bases are a match to TRBD1. CDR1 is MDHEN, CDR2 SYDVKM, per germline. J lost 6 bases, V lost 5 bases, and 8 bases had no gene match. The CDR3 runs 15 residues. The CDR3 coding sequence is TGTGCCAGCAGTCCGTGGACAGGGGGCTCTGATGGCTACACCTTC. Its protein product is CASSPWTGGSDGYTF.

This clonotype rates as medium-sized. The chain couples TRBV4-1 to TRBJ2-3, with 7 bases fitting TRBD1. This CDR3 spans 17 amino acids. CDR1 is MGHRA, CDR2 YSYEKL, per germline. Trimming cost V 2 bases and J 2 bases; bases outside gene matches: 10. The CDR3 here is CASSQPRQGEVTDTQYF. In nucleotides, the CDR3 is TGCGCCAGCAGCCAACCGCGACAGGGAGAAGTCACAGATACGCAGTATTTT.

By sample fraction, this clonotype is medium-sized. The V call is TRBV19, the J call TRBJ2-7; TRBD2 might be the D (6 bases). Germline-derived CDR1 and CDR2 are LNHDA and SQIVND (reference sequence). The CDR3 is 13 amino acids. The CDR3 sequence is CATSFSGTYEQYF. As DNA, the CDR3 is TGTGCGACCTCCTTTAGCGGTACCTACGAGCAGTACTTC.

With regard to this clonotype: An end of the junction differs from the germline gene, which may be a read error. The chain links TRBV2 to TRBJ2-3; no definite D call. Germline V gene sequence: CDR1 SNHLY, CDR2 FYNNEI. This CDR3 region has 15 residues. The CDR3 sequence: CASSEGVDLTDTQYF. For the CDR3, the DNA is TGTGCCAGCAGCGAAGGTGTCGATCTCACAGATACGCAGTATTTT.

In this sample, this clonotype is medium-sized. The V gene is TRBV7-9, the J gene TRBJ2-1; 10 nucleotides match TRBD1. The CDR3 extends over 16 amino acids. V was clipped by 4 bases and J by 5 bases; unmatched bases: 8. Germline V CDR1 and CDR2: SEHNR, FQNEAQ (reference sequence). This CDR3 reads CASSSLDRGVDNEQFF. The CDR3 DNA reads TGTGCCAGCAGCTCTTTGGACAGGGGGGTCGACAATGAGCAGTTCTTC.

V gene TRBV20-1 combines with J gene TRBJ1-2; 12 bases line up with TRBD1. Germline values: CDR1 DFQATT, CDR2 SNEGSKA (reference sequence). V was clipped by 5 bases and J by 6 bases; unmatched bases: 16. The CDR3 totals 17 residues. This CDR3 reads CSAQGDTGTGGGNGYTF. For the CDR3, the DNA is TGCAGTGCTCAGGGGGATACCGGGACAGGGGGCGGGAATGGCTACACCTTC.

The chain links TRBV29-1 to TRBJ2-1; TRBD1 matches 7 bases. CDR3 length equals 12 residues. Germline loops: CDR1 SQVTM, CDR2 ANQGSEA. V dropped 3 bases and J dropped 8; count of bases not matched to a gene: 4. The CDR3 nucleotides read TGCAGCGTTGATATAGGGGGCGATGAGCAGTTCTTC. Its protein is CSVDIGGDEQFF.

Points on this clonotype: A read error is likely, as this CDR3 ends without the conserved phenylalanine or tryptophan. It is unclear where the CDR3 begins or ends on the DNA, so no DNA is shown, and the CDR3 is as TCRdb lists it. The V and J genes are TRBV20-1 and TRBJ1-1; the DNA was not compared with TRBD1, the D call given in the table. The CDR3 is 13 residues long, counting both termini. Germline V CDR1 and CDR2: DFQATT, SNEGSKA (reference sequence). This chain's CDR3 is CSASTGTGTEAFL.

The V and J genes are TRBV29-1 and TRBJ2-1; 9 bases match TRBD2. Trimming cost V 5 bases and J 8 bases; bases outside gene matches: 7. Per germline, CDR1 SQVTM and CDR2 ANQGSEA. The CDR3 totals 13 residues. The DNA of the CDR3 is TGCAGCGTTCTTAGCGGGGGCTCGGATGAGCAGTTCTTC. Protein: CSVLSGGSDEQFF.

This clonotype is medium-sized within its sample. The chain carries TRBV20-1 and TRBJ2-3, with 10 bases matching TRBD1. Germline assignment: CDR1 DFQATT and CDR2 SNEGSKA (reference sequence). CDR3 length: 16 residues. J was trimmed by 4 bases and V by 4 bases; bases with no gene match: 11. In nucleotides, the CDR3 is TGCAGTGCTATTTCCGGGACAGGGGATTCCCCAGATACGCAGTATTTT. Its translation is CSAISGTGDSPDTQYF.

Comments on this clonotype: Given a much more abundant clone one base away, this may be a read error. This rearrangement joins TRBV5-1 to TRBJ2-3; D is undetermined. Germline values: CDR1 SGHRS, CDR2 YFSETQ. Between the trimmed V and J ends, which lost 3 bases and 2 bases, there was a span of 10 bases. The CDR3 loop spans 14 amino acids. CDR3 sequence (DNA): TGCGCCAGCAGCTCCGTAGGTAACACAGATACGCAGTATTTT. It codes for CASSSVGNTDTQYF. The whole variable domain, filled in from reference TRBV5-1 and TRBJ2-3, reads KAGVTQTPRYLIKTRGQQVTLSCSPISGHRSVSWYQQTPGQGLQFLFEYFSETQRNKGNFPGRFSGRQFSNSRSEMNVSTLELGDSALYLCASSSVGNTDTQYFGPGTRLTVL.

By its share, this clonotype is medium-sized (0.01 to 0.1%). V gene TRBV7-2 combines with J gene TRBJ2-7; 7 nucleotides match TRBD1. The length of the CDR3 is 14 residues. Germline CDR1 and CDR2: SGHTA and FQGNSA. V trimming: 5 bases; J trimming: 0 bases; junction bases outside the gene matches: 4. This chain's CDR3 is CASSPGQVSYEQYV. The CDR3 nucleotides read TGTGCCAGCAGCCCTGGACAGGTCTCCTACGAGCAGTACGTC.

This clonotype has a single count. The final CDR3 position lacks the conserved phenylalanine or tryptophan, pointing to a likely read error. DNA for the CDR3: TGTGCCAGCAGTTTTGGTGGACAGGGTAGAGGAGCGACCCAGTACCTC. This gives the protein CASSFGGQGRGATQYL. The chain is built from TRBV28 and TRBJ2-5; TRBD1 agrees at 8 bases. Germline V gives CDR1 MDHEN, CDR2 SYDVKM. J gave up 7 bases and V 3 bases, and 13 bases lay outside the gene matches. The CDR3 loop spans 16 amino acids.

In this sample, this clonotype is large. The chain has TRBV6-1 and TRBJ1-1, with TRBD1 as a possible D gene (5 bases). V shed 7 bases and J shed 0 bases, with 12 bases lying between them. CDR3 length equals 14 residues. CDR1 and CDR2 (germline): MNHNS, SASEGT. This CDR3 reads CASMLGAVNTEAFF. In nucleotides, the CDR3 is TGTGCCAGCATGTTAGGGGCAGTGAACACTGAAGCTTTCTTT.

By share, this clonotype counts as medium-sized. The chain employs TRBV7-9 and TRBJ1-1; 7 bases are shared with TRBD1. This CDR3 is 13 amino acids long. The ends lost 8 bases at V and 4 bases at J; junction bases unmatched: 7. Germline V gives CDR1 SEHNR, CDR2 FQNEAQ (reference sequence). The CDR3 loop reads CASLAGGTTEAFF. DNA for the CDR3: TGTGCCAGCTTGGCAGGGGGGACCACTGAAGCTTTCTTT.

This clonotype is labeled medium-sized. The chain has TRBV20-1 and TRBJ1-5; tentative D call: TRBD1 (5 bases). V shed 3 bases and J shed 5 bases, with 20 bases lying between them. Germline lookup yields CDR1 DFQATT and CDR2 SNEGSKA (reference sequence). This CDR3 comprises 16 residues. The CDR3 DNA reads as TGCAGTGCTAGGGGTTATACAGGAAAGGGGCATCAGCCCCAGCATTTT. This sequence encodes CSARGYTGKGHQPQHF.